The 15 T cell receptor beta chains reported below all come from one sample, sequenced in a study of OX40 agonist ivuxolimab in advanced cancers. Profiled with immunoSEQ multiplex PCR; TCRdb holds only in-frame clones, not every one. The profile covers 63,000 or so clones, with about 82% appearing a single time and approximately 1% taken by the ten largest. The material was CD4+ or CD8+ T cells sorted from blood, obtained in a trial of the OX40 agonist ivuxolimab. The source is an adult with an advanced solid tumor such as melanoma, head and neck, liver or kidney cancer.

V is TRBV7-9 and J is TRBJ2-7; possible D gene TRBD2, 7 bases. Trimming took 1 base from V and 7 from J, leaving 11 bases between them. The V gene's germline CDR1 is SEHNR and CDR2 FQNEAQ (reference sequence). This CDR3 spans 13 amino acids. The CDR3 DNA follows: TGTGCCAGCAGCTTAGGGGGGGGCGGAGAGCAGTACTTC. This gives the protein CASSLGGGGEQYF.

The rearrangement uses TRBV28 and TRBJ1-1; no firm D call. This CDR3 has 13 residues. V was cut by 2 bases and J by 1 base, with 5 bases left in between. The V gene's germline CDR1 is MDHEN and CDR2 SYDVKM. CDR3 DNA sequence: TGTGCCAGCAGTTTACTGGGGAACACTGAAGCTTTCTTT. Protein: CASSLLGNTEAFF.

J is TRBJ2-5 and V is TRBV11-2; D remains unclear. The J call may be faulty, since TRBJ2-7 better matches the DNA end. This CDR3 contains 16 residues. Germline V CDR1 and CDR2: SGHAT, FQNNGV. The CDR3 DNA reads as TGTGCCAGCAGCTTAGTACACTCCCCGAGCTCCTACGAGCAGTACTTC. Residues: CASSLVHSPSSYEQYF.

The rearrangement joins TRBV6-1 to TRBJ2-7, with 9 bases aligning to TRBD1. Germline V lookup: CDR1 MNHNS, CDR2 SASEGT. The trim removed 5 bases at V and 4 bases at J, leaving 12 bases unmatched. The CDR3 runs to 16 residues. In DNA, the CDR3 is TGTGCCAGCAGTCAAGACCCGACAGGGGGGGTATACGAGCAGTACTTC. Translated: CASSQDPTGGVYEQYF.

The V gene is TRBV18, the J gene TRBJ1-2; 12 bases map to TRBD1. This CDR3 region has 15 residues. Germline V gives CDR1 KGHSH, CDR2 LQKENI. V gave up 4 bases and J gave up 6 bases; unmatched junction bases: 6. DNA for the CDR3: TGTGCCAGCTCACTAGGGACAGGGGGCCACCATGGCTACACCTTC. Protein sequence: CASSLGTGGHHGYTF.

V is TRBV9 and J is TRBJ2-3, with TRBD1 matching over 7 bases. V shed 3 bases, J shed 4 bases, and the junction held 14 bases outside the gene matches. This CDR3 has 17 amino acids. Germline CDR1 SGDLS, CDR2 YYNGEE. CDR3 residues: CASSAKGGAWLADTQYF. DNA for the CDR3: TGTGCCAGCAGCGCCAAAGGGGGCGCGTGGTTAGCAGATACGCAGTATTTT. The full variable domain, its missing parts supplied by reference TRBV9 and TRBJ2-3, is DSGVTQTPKHLITATGQRVTLRCSPRSGDLSVYWYQQSLDQGLQFLIQYYNGEERAKGNILERFSAQQFPDLHSELNLSSLELGDSALYFCASSAKGGAWLADTQYFGPGTRLTVL.

This chain joins TRBV5-1 and TRBJ1-3; no clear D. The CDR3 spans 15 residues. The V end lost 5 bases, the J end lost 0 bases, and 12 bases lay between the germline ends. Germline CDR1 reads SGHRS; CDR2 reads YFSETQ. DNA for the CDR3: TGCGCCAGCAGACTTGAGGCCTTCTCTGGAAACACCATATATTTT. Protein sequence: CASRLEAFSGNTIYF.

CDR3 nucleotide sequence: TGTGCCAGCTCACCAAAATTGGCTTTCACAGATACGCAGTATTTT. It codes for CASSPKLAFTDTQYF. The V call is TRBV18, the J call TRBJ2-3; D remains ambiguous. The V end was cut by 2 bases, the J end by 2 bases, with 11 bases between. The CDR3 is made up of 15 amino acids. The germline CDR1 and CDR2 sequences are KGHSH and LQKENI.

The V and J genes are TRBV5-1 and TRBJ2-2; 8 positions match TRBD1. CDR1 and CDR2 (germline): SGHRS, YFSETQ. The CDR3 covers 16 residues. The V segment lost 4 bases and the J segment 2 bases; nucleotides outside the gene matches: 7. Here the CDR3 DNA reads TGCGCCAGCAGCCCGCTGGGGACAGGCAACACCGGGGAGCTGTTTTTT. This translates into CASSPLGTGNTGELFF.

This clone was seen a few times. This chain uses TRBV9 with TRBJ2-2, with D possibly TRBD1 on 6 matching bases. V lost 3 bases, J lost 8 bases, and 14 bases lay in between. Germline assignment: CDR1 SGDLS and CDR2 YYNGEE. The CDR3 sequence is 14 residues long. The CDR3 is CASSANQGWGELFF. DNA of the CDR3: TGTGCCAGCAGCGCAAACCAGGGGTGGGGGGAGCTGTTTTTT.

The chain links TRBV5-1 to TRBJ2-1; the match to TRBD1 covers 7 bases. Germline values: CDR1 SGHRS, CDR2 YFSETQ. The CDR3 consists of 14 residues. Germline trimming cut 0 bases from V and 4 bases from J; bases unmatched to any gene: 1. Written as DNA, the CDR3 is TGCGCCAGCAGCTTGGGACAGGGTTACAATGAGCAGTTCTTC. Amino acid sequence: CASSLGQGYNEQFF. The full variable domain, with the rest looked up from reference TRBV5-1 and TRBJ2-1, is KAGVTQTPRYLIKTRGQQVTLSCSPISGHRSVSWYQQTPGQGLQFLFEYFSETQRNKGNFPGRFSGRQFSNSRSEMNVSTLELGDSALYLCASSLGQGYNEQFFGPGTRLTVL.

CDR3 loop: CASSIGRLAGGLMTEQFF. For the CDR3, the DNA is TGTGCCAGTAGTATAGGGAGACTAGCGGGGGGCCTTATGACGGAGCAGTTCTTC. The chain has TRBV19 and TRBJ2-1, with TRBD2 identical over 13 bases. Per the germline V gene, CDR1 is LNHDA and CDR2 is SQIVND (reference sequence). The CDR3 is 18 residues long. J was trimmed by 10 bases and V by 1 base; bases with no gene match: 13. The entire variable domain, with the rest obtained from reference TRBV19 and TRBJ2-1, is as follows: DGGITQSPKYLFRKEGQNVTLSCEQNLNHDAMYWYRQDPGQGLRLIYYSQIVNDFQKGDIAEGYSVSREKKESFPLTVTSAQKNPTAFYLCASSIGRLAGGLMTEQFFGPGTRLTVL.

In its sample, this clone was seen once. CDR3 sequence (DNA): TGTGCCAGCAGCAACGAGAGGGGTGAAAAACTGTTTTTT. Its protein product is CASSNERGEKLFF. This chain connects TRBV25-1 to TRBJ1-4; D perhaps matches TRBD1 (5 bases). This CDR3 region has 13 residues. The V and J ends lost 6 bases and 7 bases respectively, with 12 bases between them. In germline, CDR1 is MGHDK, CDR2 SYGVNS.

The V gene is TRBV6-1, the J gene TRBJ2-7; D gene uncertain. V lost 7 bases, J lost 0 bases, and 10 bases lay in between. The CDR3 runs to 13 residues. Per the germline V gene, CDR1 is MNHNS and CDR2 is SASEGT. The CDR3 sequence: CASTQNPSYEQYF. DNA for the CDR3: TGTGCCAGCACCCAGAACCCCTCCTACGAGCAGTACTTC.

The CDR3 DNA sequence: TGTGCCAGCTCACCGATTGCGGGGGGCGGCACAGATACGCAGTATTTT. Its protein is CASSPIAGGGTDTQYF. The rearrangement joins TRBV18 to TRBJ2-3, with 8 bases aligning to TRBD2. With 3 bases clipped from V and 1 base from J, the junction kept 6 bases outside the gene matches. The CDR3 sequence is 16 residues long. The germline V gene encodes CDR1 KGHSH and CDR2 LQKENI.